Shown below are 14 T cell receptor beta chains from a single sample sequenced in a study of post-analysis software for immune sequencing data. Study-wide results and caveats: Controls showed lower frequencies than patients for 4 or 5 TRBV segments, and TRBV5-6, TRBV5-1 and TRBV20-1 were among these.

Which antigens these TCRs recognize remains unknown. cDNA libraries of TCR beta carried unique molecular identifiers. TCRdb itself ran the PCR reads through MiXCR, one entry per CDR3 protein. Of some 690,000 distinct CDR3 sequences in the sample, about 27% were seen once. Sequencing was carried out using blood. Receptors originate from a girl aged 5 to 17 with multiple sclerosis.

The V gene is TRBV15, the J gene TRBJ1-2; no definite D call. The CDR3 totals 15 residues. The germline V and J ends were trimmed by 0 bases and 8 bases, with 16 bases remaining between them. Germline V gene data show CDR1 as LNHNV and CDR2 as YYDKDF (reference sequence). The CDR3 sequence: CATSRDLIEFSGYTF. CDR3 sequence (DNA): TGTGCCACCAGCAGAGATCTAATAGAATTTAGCGGCTACACCTTC.

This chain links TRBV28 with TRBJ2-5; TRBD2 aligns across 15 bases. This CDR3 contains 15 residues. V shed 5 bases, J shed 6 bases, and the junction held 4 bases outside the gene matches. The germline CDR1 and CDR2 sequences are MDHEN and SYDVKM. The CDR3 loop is CASSRTSGGGQTQYF. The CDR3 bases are TGTGCCAGCAGTAGGACTAGCGGGGGGGGACAGACCCAGTACTTC.

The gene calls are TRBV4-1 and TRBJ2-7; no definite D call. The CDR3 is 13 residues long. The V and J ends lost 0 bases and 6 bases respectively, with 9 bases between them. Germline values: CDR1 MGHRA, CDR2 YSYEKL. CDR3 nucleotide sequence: TGCGCCAGCAGCCAAGAACGCGCTTTCGAGCAGTACGTC. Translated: CASSQERAFEQYV.

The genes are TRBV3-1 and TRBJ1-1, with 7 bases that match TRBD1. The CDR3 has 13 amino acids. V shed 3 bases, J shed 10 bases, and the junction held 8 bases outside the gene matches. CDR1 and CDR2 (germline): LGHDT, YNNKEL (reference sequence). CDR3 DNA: TGTGCCAGCAGCCAGGGGACAGCCTACGGAGCTTTCTTT. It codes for CASSQGTAYGAFF.

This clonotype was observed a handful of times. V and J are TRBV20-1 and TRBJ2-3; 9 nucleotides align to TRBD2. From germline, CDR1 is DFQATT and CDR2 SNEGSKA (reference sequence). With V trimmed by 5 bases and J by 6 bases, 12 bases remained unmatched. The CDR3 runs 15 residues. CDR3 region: CSASRTVSGRDTQYF. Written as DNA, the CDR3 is TGCAGTGCTTCCCGAACCGTGAGCGGGAGGGATACGCAGTATTTT.

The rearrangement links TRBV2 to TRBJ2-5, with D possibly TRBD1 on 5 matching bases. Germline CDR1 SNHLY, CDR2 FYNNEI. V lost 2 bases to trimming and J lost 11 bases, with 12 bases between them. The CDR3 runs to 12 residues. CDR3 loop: CASSEQGNEQYF. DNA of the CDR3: TGTGCCAGCAGTGAACAGGGCAATGAGCAGTACTTC.

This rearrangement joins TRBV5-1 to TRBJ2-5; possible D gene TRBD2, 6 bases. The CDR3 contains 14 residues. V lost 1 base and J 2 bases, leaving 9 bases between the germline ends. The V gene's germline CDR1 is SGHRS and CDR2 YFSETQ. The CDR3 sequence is CASSLRLEQETQYF. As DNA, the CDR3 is TGCGCCAGCAGCTTGAGACTAGAACAAGAGACCCAGTACTTC.

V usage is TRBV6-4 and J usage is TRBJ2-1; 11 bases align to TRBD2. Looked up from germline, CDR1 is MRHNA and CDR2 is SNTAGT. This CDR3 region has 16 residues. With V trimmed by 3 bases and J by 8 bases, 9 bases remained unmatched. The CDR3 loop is CASSDPTSGRPDEQFF. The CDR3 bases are TGTGCCAGCAGTGATCCCACTAGCGGGAGACCGGATGAGCAGTTCTTC.

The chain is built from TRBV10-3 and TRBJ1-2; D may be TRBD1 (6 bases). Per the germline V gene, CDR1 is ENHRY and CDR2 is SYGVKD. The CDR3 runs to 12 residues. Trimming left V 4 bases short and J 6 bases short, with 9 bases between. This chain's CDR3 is CAISAGGDGYTF. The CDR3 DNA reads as TGTGCCATCAGTGCGGGGGGCGATGGCTACACCTTC.

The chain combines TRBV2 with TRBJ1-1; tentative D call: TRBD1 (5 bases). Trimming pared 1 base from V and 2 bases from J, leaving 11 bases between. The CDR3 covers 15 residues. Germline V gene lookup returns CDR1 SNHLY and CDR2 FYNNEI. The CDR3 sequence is CASSEGGAGNTEAFF. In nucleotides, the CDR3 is TGTGCCAGCAGTGAAGGAGGGGCCGGTAACACTGAAGCTTTCTTT.

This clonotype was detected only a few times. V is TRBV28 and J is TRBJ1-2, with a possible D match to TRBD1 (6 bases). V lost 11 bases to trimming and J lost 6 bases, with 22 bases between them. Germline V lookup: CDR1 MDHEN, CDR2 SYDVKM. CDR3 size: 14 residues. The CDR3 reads CAGGDKVQRDGYTF. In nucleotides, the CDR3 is TGTGCCGGGGGGGACAAAGTTCAAAGGGATGGCTACACCTTC.

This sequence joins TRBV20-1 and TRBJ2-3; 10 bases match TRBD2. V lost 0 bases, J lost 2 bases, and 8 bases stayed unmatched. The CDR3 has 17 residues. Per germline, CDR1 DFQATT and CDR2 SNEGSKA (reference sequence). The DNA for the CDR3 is TGCAGTGCTAGAGATTCCGGACTAGCGGTAGACACAGATACGCAGTATTTT. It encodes CSARDSGLAVDTDTQYF.

The CDR3 protein is CASSYSLLTEAFF. Here the CDR3 DNA reads TGTGCCAGCAGTTACTCGTTGCTCACTGAAGCTTTCTTT. This sequence joins TRBV6-5 and TRBJ1-1, with no clear D. The CDR3 length is 13 residues. CDR1 is MNHEY, CDR2 SVGAGI, per germline. V was shortened by 0 bases and J by 4 bases, with 6 bases between the two germline ends.

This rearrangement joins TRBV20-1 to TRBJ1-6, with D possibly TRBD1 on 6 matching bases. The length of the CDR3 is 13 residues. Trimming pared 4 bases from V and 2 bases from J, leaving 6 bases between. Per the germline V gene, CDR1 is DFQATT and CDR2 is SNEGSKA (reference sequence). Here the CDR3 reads CSATGAYNSPLHF. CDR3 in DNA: TGCAGTGCTACAGGGGCCTATAATTCACCCCTCCACTTT.